Listed here is a single TCR beta chain. It has no known antigen specificity. Within one base of it there is no much larger clone, and no base qualities were kept. This specimen belongs to a study of CD8 T cells in Susac syndrome (dated by TCRdb to about 2019). About the full investigation: The study used repertoire sequencing to test whether antigen drove CD8+ T cell activation and differentiation in Susac syndrome. The clonality of the CD8+ T cell repertoire was compared across 12 healthy donors, about 14 Susac syndrome patients and about 15 multiple sclerosis patients.

General findings and caveats noted by the study authors: The number of individuals in the TCR sequencing and HLA analysis was acknowledged as relatively small.

V and J are trimmed by 5 bases and 5 bases, and the gene matches miss 10 bases of the junction. The germline V gene (reference sequence) specifies DFQATT as CDR1 and SNEGSKA as CDR2. From the cysteine up to the phenylalanine, the CDR3 has a length of 14 residues. Left in the record is the CDR3 DNA by itself, 42 bases read in frame from the first base. RNA was extracted with the RNeasy kit and about 0.5 to 1 ug was reverse transcribed using random hexamers. TCR beta CDR3 regions were amplified with the immunoSEQ multiplex PCR assay covering 54 Vbeta and 13 Jbeta segments. PCR amplification bias was corrected using a synthetic template baseline for primer optimization and computational correction. The paper's data handling went like this. Reads were annotated to V, D and J genes according to IMGT and were analyzed with immunoSEQ Analyzer, with only productive sequences retained. Clonality was computed as one minus Shannon entropy normalized by log2 of the number of productive unique sequences. For each patient and control, public and private clones were evaluated within the 100 most prevalent clones. Susac-specific clones were defined as absent from healthy and MS cohorts, 850 to 1,300 published viral clones and other ImmuneACCESS disease sequences. TCRdb reprocessed the public reads (quality trimming at Q25 with fastp, clone calling with MiXCR) and kept in-frame beta chains. Entries are consolidated by CDR3 protein sequence, retaining the most common genes and DNA. The authors' filters were not applied to this entry. Present in this sample are about 200,000 distinct CDR3 sequences, around 90% of which were seen just once. Around 0.14% of the sample goes to the ten largest clones.

Peripheral blood CD8+ and CD4+ T cells from healthy donors, Susac syndrome patients and multiple sclerosis patients were profiled using high-throughput TCR beta sequencing. Multiple sclerosis controls were treatment-naive patients with stable or active relapsing-remitting disease fulfilling revised McDonald criteria. Bulk CD8+ and CD4+ T cells were purified magnetically by negative isolation, whereas CD8+ TEMRA cells were enriched by FACS. Blood was drawn into EDTA tubes, processed within 24 hours, and PBMCs were isolated by density gradient centrifugation. PBMCs intended for TCR sequencing were cryopreserved in liquid nitrogen and were subsequently thawed in a 37 degrees C water bath. The sorted or isolated CD4+, CD8+ and CD8+ TEMRA cells reached a purity of at least 90%.

Recombination linked TRBV20-1 to TRBJ2-5; 8 of the junction bases match TRBD2. The source material was CD8+ T cells from PBMCs. The TCR originated in a human donor with multiple sclerosis. The CDR3 protein sequence reads: CSARPGLDFETQYF. The nucleotide sequence is TGCAGTGCTCGCCCGGGACTAGATTTCGAGACCCAGTACTTC.